The 22 T cell receptor beta chains below were found in one sample sequenced in a study of cytomegalovirus exposure and HLA in healthy donors. Primers: 60 Vbeta forward and 13 Jbeta reverse. Sequencing used immunoSEQ multiplex PCR; TCRdb keeps in-frame clones, though not all of them. This table holds more than 85,000 clones, approximately 79% found once. Sequenced input: PBMCs. These receptors came from a man in his thirties or forties in good health and CMV-seropositive.

In DNA, the CDR3 is TGTGCCAGCAATGACAGGGAGGGATCACCCCTCCACTTT. Encoded protein: CASNDREGSPLHF. The chain couples TRBV2 to TRBJ1-6; 7 positions match TRBD1. This CDR3 has 13 amino acids. Germline CDR1 and CDR2: SNHLY and FYNNEI. V shed 7 bases, J shed 10 bases, and the junction held 7 bases outside the gene matches.

The V and J genes are TRBV19 and TRBJ1-2; D possibly corresponds to TRBD1 (5 bases). V gave up 4 bases and J gave up 8 bases, with 11 bases separating them. The CDR3 sequence is 12 residues long. Germline V gene data show CDR1 as LNHDA and CDR2 as SQIVND (reference sequence). In DNA, the CDR3 is TGTGCCAGTAGTACCAGGGTATACGGCTACACCTTC. Translation: CASSTRVYGYTF.

V and J are TRBV7-2 and TRBJ2-5, with 7 positions matching TRBD1. The DNA end is more similar to TRBJ2-7, so the J call may be wrong. Germline V gene sequence: CDR1 SGHTA, CDR2 FQGNSA. The CDR3 is 15 amino acids. CDR3 DNA: TGTGCCAGCAGCGAAACCGGGACAGCCTTATACGAGCAGTACTTC. This translates into CASSETGTALYEQYF.

This rearrangement joins TRBV5-1 to TRBJ1-2; 7 nucleotides align to TRBD1. The CDR3 covers 14 residues. Germline V gene data show CDR1 as SGHRS and CDR2 as YFSETQ. V was pared by 4 bases and J by 8 bases, with 11 bases of the junction left unmatched. The CDR3 nucleotides read TGCGCCAGCAGCCCGGAGGGGGCCGGTAAGGGCTACACCTTC. Protein sequence: CASSPEGAGKGYTF.

The V and J genes are TRBV6-6 and TRBJ2-3; D is uncertain. Germline-derived CDR1 and CDR2 are MNHNY and SVGAGI (reference sequence). Trimming took 4 bases from V and 4 from J, leaving 6 bases between them. The CDR3 runs to 12 residues. DNA for the CDR3: TGTGCCAGCAGTTCAGAGGCAGATACGCAGTATTTT. It specifies CASSSEADTQYF.

The rearrangement uses TRBV5-1 and TRBJ2-7; D not resolved. Per germline, CDR1 SGHRS and CDR2 YFSETQ. The V gene lost 5 bases and the J gene lost 0 bases, with 15 bases spanning the gap. There are 15 residues in the CDR3. The CDR3 bases are TGCGCCAGCAGTTCCCGAGTAGACACCTCCTACGAGCAGTACTTC. Translation: CASSSRVDTSYEQYF.

The chain uses TRBV4-1 and TRBJ2-7, with TRBD1 as a possible D gene (6 bases). Germline loops: CDR1 MGHRA, CDR2 YSYEKL. The CDR3 is 13 amino acids. Between the trimmed V and J ends, which lost 8 bases and 0 bases, there was a span of 11 bases. This CDR3 is CASSWGPSYEQYF. CDR3 coding DNA: TGCGCCAGCTCGTGGGGGCCCTCCTACGAGCAGTACTTC.

The V call is TRBV30, the J call TRBJ2-3; tentatively, D is TRBD1 (5 bases). CDR1 GTSNPN and CDR2 SVGIG come from the germline V gene (reference sequence). V gave up 2 bases and J gave up 2 bases, with 8 bases separating them. The CDR3 runs to 13 residues. CDR3 coding DNA: TGTGCCTGGAGTCCAGGGAACACAGATACGCAGTATTTT. It translates to CAWSPGNTDTQYF.

This clone was detected a few times. Its ends do not fully match the called genes, so a read error is possible. The V call is TRBV2, the J call TRBJ1-4; 9 bases are shared with TRBD1. The CDR3 totals 15 residues. Germline CDR1 and CDR2: SNHLY and FYNNEI. The CDR3 sequence is CASSEAGQGLNGGVF. CDR3 DNA sequence: TGTGCCAGCAGTGAAGCAGGACAGGGGCTCAACGGCGGCGTTTTT.

This chain links TRBV2 with TRBJ2-7, with D maybe TRBD1 (5 bases). V shed 7 bases and J shed 3 bases, with 13 bases lying between them. Germline V gene sequence: CDR1 SNHLY, CDR2 FYNNEI. This CDR3 region has 13 residues. The CDR3, as DNA: TGTGCCAGCAAGGAGTCCAGGGACTACGAGCAGTACTTC. This sequence encodes CASKESRDYEQYF.

The rearrangement links TRBV11-2 to TRBJ2-5; 7 bases fit TRBD1. Trimming at V came to 5 bases and at J to 5 bases, leaving 17 bases not matched to a gene. Germline CDR1 SGHAT, CDR2 FQNNGV. The CDR3 spans 17 residues. The CDR3 region has the DNA TGTGCCAGCAGCATGGGCTCCGGGACAGTAATAACGGAGACCCAGTACTTC. It is translated as CASSMGSGTVITETQYF.

The J gene is TRBJ2-1, the V gene TRBV4-1, with D uncertain. Per germline, CDR1 MGHRA and CDR2 YSYEKL. The CDR3 totals 15 residues. V was cut by 0 bases and J by 0 bases, with 6 bases left in between. In DNA, the CDR3 is TGCGCCAGCAGCCAAGAGAGTAGCTCCTACAATGAGCAGTTCTTC. Its protein product is CASSQESSSYNEQFF.

This chain joins TRBV30 and TRBJ2-7; D is unresolved. Trimming left V 3 bases short and J 2 bases short, with 11 bases between. There are 13 residues in the CDR3. Germline V gives CDR1 GTSNPN, CDR2 SVGIG (reference sequence). The CDR3 spells CAWSVSPTYEQYF. The CDR3 nucleotides are TGTGCCTGGAGCGTAAGCCCCACCTACGAGCAGTACTTC.

The chain combines TRBV6-1 with TRBJ2-2, with TRBD2 as a possible D gene (6 bases). Trimming removed 6 bases at V and 1 base at J, with 12 bases between. The germline gives CDR1 MNHNS, CDR2 SASEGT. CDR3 length: 15 residues. The CDR3 sequence is CASRDYAWNTGELFF. CDR3 in DNA: TGTGCCAGCAGGGACTACGCGTGGAACACCGGGGAGCTGTTTTTT.

The chain carries TRBV19 and TRBJ2-5, with D possibly being TRBD2 (5 bases). Germline loops: CDR1 LNHDA, CDR2 SQIVND (reference sequence). The CDR3 covers 13 residues. Trimming shortened V by 4 bases and J by 5 bases, and 11 bases separated the two germline ends. CDR3: CASSTASRETQYF. CDR3 sequence (DNA): TGTGCCAGTAGTACGGCTAGCAGGGAGACCCAGTACTTC. The whole variable domain, remainder taken from reference TRBV19 and TRBJ2-5, is DGGITQSPKYLFRKEGQNVTLSCEQNLNHDAMYWYRQDPGQGLRLIYYSQIVNDFQKGDIAEGYSVSREKKESFPLTVTSAQKNPTAFYLCASSTASRETQYFGPGTRLLVL.

The chain is built from TRBV6-1 and TRBJ1-1; the match to TRBD1 covers 8 bases. The V and J ends lost 5 bases and 8 bases, in that order; junction bases with no gene match: 7. The CDR3 totals 13 residues. Germline V lookup: CDR1 MNHNS, CDR2 SASEGT. CDR3 protein: CASSRDRLTEAFF. As DNA, the CDR3 is TGTGCCAGCAGTAGGGACAGGCTTACCGAAGCTTTCTTT.

This chain uses TRBV19 with TRBJ2-7; 7 bases fit TRBD2. Germline trimming cut 3 bases from V and 2 bases from J; bases unmatched to any gene: 4. Germline V gene lookup returns CDR1 LNHDA and CDR2 SQIVND (reference sequence). This CDR3 is 14 amino acids long. The CDR3 loop reads CASSIGRGAYEQYF. The CDR3 nucleotides read TGTGCCAGTAGTATTGGACGGGGGGCCTACGAGCAGTACTTC.

This clone was recorded a few times. The rearrangement links TRBV7-9 to TRBJ2-2, with a weak D call TRBD1 (6 bases). The germline gives CDR1 SEHNR, CDR2 FQNEAQ (reference sequence). This CDR3 region has 19 residues. V was trimmed by 3 bases and J by 1 base, leaving 21 bases between them. The CDR3 here is CASSFYPGTPFLNTGELFF. CDR3 in DNA: TGTGCCAGCAGCTTTTACCCCGGGACACCTTTTCTGAACACCGGGGAGCTGTTTTTT.

This chain uses TRBV10-3 with TRBJ2-3; D is perhaps TRBD2 (7 bases). The CDR3 extends over 15 amino acids. Trimming removed 4 bases from V and 0 bases from J, with 11 bases in between. Germline CDR1 and CDR2: ENHRY and SYGVKD. CDR3 sequence: CAISGGGLSTDTQYF. CDR3 sequence (DNA): TGTGCCATCAGTGGGGGGGGGCTCAGCACAGATACGCAGTATTTT.

The chain employs TRBV6-1 and TRBJ2-5; D is possibly TRBD1 (5 bases). Trimming pared 4 bases from V and 5 bases from J, leaving 11 bases between. The CDR3 has 13 amino acids. Germline lookup yields CDR1 MNHNS and CDR2 SASEGT. The CDR3 sequence is CASSAQGPETQYF. The CDR3 DNA follows: TGTGCCAGCAGTGCCCAGGGTCCGGAGACCCAGTACTTC.

The chain carries TRBV10-3 and TRBJ2-3, with TRBD2 matching over 12 bases. CDR1 is ENHRY and CDR2 is SYGVKD in the germline V gene. J was trimmed by 3 bases and V by 6 bases; bases with no gene match: 13. The CDR3 is 18 residues long. CDR3 sequence (DNA): TGTGCCATCAGGCCGGGGGCAGCTAGCGGGGGGGAAACAGATACGCAGTATTTT. It is translated as CAIRPGAASGGETDTQYF.

The V gene is TRBV4-1, the J gene TRBJ2-5; D perhaps matches TRBD1 (6 bases). The CDR3 sequence is 14 residues long. Trimming cost V 1 base and J 11 bases, with 17 bases left between them. Germline V CDR1 and CDR2: MGHRA, YSYEKL. The DNA of the CDR3 is TGCGCCAGCAGCCAAGCCCCCCCTAAGGGGGAGCAGTACTTC. It translates to CASSQAPPKGEQYF.